Only a few counts were recorded for the clone carrying this T cell receptor beta chain. Its antigen is still unknown. A second about 7 to 11 cycle PCR used barcoded and J-beta primers. MiXCR, run by TCRdb on the 5' RACE reads, gives a single entry per CDR3 protein. The sample lists around 690,000 distinct CDR3 sequences, about 54% occurring once. In terms of origin and age, donors were healthy Caucasian individuals from Russia aged roughly 6 to 95. There were at least 6 micrograms of total RNA extracted from every sample. Trimming took 7 bases from V and 3 from J, leaving 18 bases between them. The CDR3 sequence is 15 residues long. In germline, CDR1 is MDHEN, CDR2 SYDVKM. The data stem from a study of blood T cells in healthy people across ages. Study findings and constraints: Compared with aged donors, long-lived donors showed fewer expanded clones, suggesting selection.

Sequencing was carried out using blood. This sequence was found in a man aged 55 to 69 in good health. The J gene is TRBJ2-5, the V gene TRBV28, with unresolved D. CDR3 DNA sequence: TGTGCCAGCACCGCTATGGGGAATAGAGAAGAGACCCAGTACTTC. Protein product: CASTAMGNREETQYF.